These T cell receptor beta chains were read from a single sample in a study of blood T cell repertoires in COVID-19. TCRdb keeps only in-frame clones here, not all; method: immunoSEQ multiplex PCR. The sample includes fewer than 140,000 clones, under 85% of them seen just once. The sequenced material came from peripheral blood. The receptors were gathered from an older woman with acute or convalescent COVID-19. The CDR3 runs from the conserved cysteine through the conserved F or W. D genes are given only for firm matches. The size field is filled for only some rows; it gives once, few, many or a size class.

j_call d_call clone_size v_call cdr3_aa cdr3_nt
TRBJ2-1 - - TRBV7-2 CASSLLGVSSYNEQFF TGTGCCAGCAGCTTATTGGGAGTCAGCTCCTACAATGAGCAGTTCTTC
TRBJ2-1 - - TRBV7-3 CASSSTFAANGEQFF TGTGCCAGCAGCTCGACCTTTGCGGCAAACGGGGAGCAGTTCTTC
TRBJ1-1 - - TRBV7-7 CASSPPGENTEAFF TGTGCCAGCAGCCCTCCGGGGGAGAACACTGAAGCTTTCTTT
TRBJ1-1 TRBD1 - TRBV2 CASSEAGTGMNTEAFF TGTGCCAGCAGTGAAGCCGGGACAGGAATGAACACTGAAGCTTTCTTT
TRBJ1-1 TRBD1 - TRBV7-7 CASSLDRETEAFF TGTGCCAGCAGCCTTGACAGGGAAACTGAAGCTTTCTTT
TRBJ1-6 - once TRBV7-3 CASSLLSGYNSPLHF TGTGCCAGCAGCTTATTAAGCGGATATAATTCACCCCTCCACTTT
TRBJ2-1 TRBD1 once TRBV6-5 CASSRDRITYNEQFF TGTGCCAGCAGTAGGGACAGAATTACCTACAATGAGCAGTTCTTC
TRBJ2-6 - few TRBV19 CASSADSVSGANVLTF TGTGCCAGTAGTGCCGACAGTGTCTCTGGGGCCAACGTCCTGACTTTC
TRBJ1-5 - once TRBV27 CASSSVGAGNQPQHF TGTGCCAGCAGTTCGGTGGGGGCTGGCAATCAGCCCCAGCATTTT
TRBJ2-7 TRBD2 - TRBV5-6 CAPSGGEGQAPYEQYF TGCGCCCCCAGCGGGGGGGAGGGACAGGCCCCCTACGAGCAGTACTTC
TRBJ2-5 TRBD2 - TRBV6-2/TRBV6-3 CASSYVSGRSWETQYF TGTGCCAGCAGTTATGTTAGCGGGAGGTCATGGGAGACCCAGTACTTC
TRBJ1-4 TRBD1 - TRBV5-1 CASSPAPQGAGEKLFF TGCGCCAGCAGCCCAGCGCCACAGGGGGCGGGGGAAAAACTGTTTTTT
TRBJ1-4 TRBD1 - TRBV2 CASSIQGAWEKLFF TGTGCCAGCAGTATTCAGGGGGCGTGGGAAAAACTGTTTTTT
TRBJ2-7 TRBD2 - TRBV10-2 CASSGGTSGRFREQYF TGCGCCAGCAGCGGGGGGACTAGCGGGAGATTTCGCGAGCAGTACTTC
TRBJ1-2 - few TRBV6-5 CASKQLQGIYGYTF TGTGCCAGCAAACAGTTACAGGGAATCTATGGCTACACCTTC
TRBJ2-5 TRBD1 - TRBV13 CASSTGTGIQETQYF TGTGCCAGCAGCACCGGGACAGGCATACAAGAGACCCAGTACTTC
TRBJ1-2 - - TRBV7-2 CASSQGVTYGYTF TGTGCCAGCAGCCAAGGGGTTACCTATGGCTACACCTTC